Presented here are 11 T cell receptor beta chains from one specimen sequenced in a study of T cell responses to AZD1222 COVID-19 vaccine (dated by TCRdb to about 2021). The time point label corresponds to: baseline before first vaccination. The library came from the immunoSEQ multiplex PCR assay. TCRdb took this table from immuneACCESS and kept in-frame rearrangements with V and J called. Such tables lack part of the clones; where checked against another copy, unresolved V genes explain under half of the gap, and the rest is unexplained. For this sample the table gives about 140,000 clones, of which more than 80% were detected only once. The top ten clones comprise approximately 4% of the sample. The starting material was peripheral blood, obtained on day 0 of AZD1222 vaccination. These receptors all come from an adult in good health.

The genes are TRBV7-9 and TRBJ2-1; TRBD2 is a possible D gene (6 bases). The CDR3 loop spans 17 amino acids. CDR1 SEHNR and CDR2 FQNEAQ come from the germline V gene (reference sequence). V dropped 2 bases and J dropped 3 bases, with 17 bases sitting between them. CDR3 bases: TGTGCCAGCAGCTTAAAGTTCGCGGGGCGATTCTACAATGAGCAGTTCTTC. The encoded protein is CASSLKFAGRFYNEQFF.

V and J are TRBV7-2 and TRBJ1-1; possibly TRBD1 for D (5 bases). CDR3 length equals 15 residues. Germline CDR1 and CDR2: SGHTA and FQGNSA. Trimming took off 7 bases at V and 4 bases at J, with 19 bases between the two ends. For the CDR3, the DNA is TGTGCCAGCAAGATGGGGCCCCGCGTCCGCACTGAAGCTTTCTTT. Translation gives CASKMGPRVRTEAFF.

The chain is built from TRBV5-5 and TRBJ1-2; no reliable D call. Germline CDR1 is SGHKS and CDR2 is YYEKEE (reference sequence). V lost 1 base to trimming and J lost 0 bases, with 10 bases between them. This CDR3 has 15 residues. The CDR3 region is CASSLHSAANYGYTF. CDR3 sequence (DNA): TGTGCCAGCAGCTTGCATTCAGCTGCTAACTATGGCTACACCTTC.

The chain couples TRBV28 to TRBJ2-2, with D perhaps matching TRBD2 (7 bases). This CDR3 is built from 16 residues. The germline CDR1 and CDR2 sequences are MDHEN and SYDVKM. The V end lost 1 base, the J end lost 5 bases, and 14 bases lay between the germline ends. CDR3 in amino acids: CASSLSAGALTGELFF. The DNA for the CDR3 is TGTGCCAGCAGTTTATCGGCGGGGGCGTTGACCGGGGAGCTGTTTTTT.

V gene TRBV28 combines with J gene TRBJ2-3; 10 nucleotides align to TRBD2. The germline V gene has CDR1 MDHEN and CDR2 SYDVKM. The CDR3 has 16 residues. V gave up 3 bases and J gave up 5 bases; unmatched junction bases: 8. CDR3 amino acids: CASSFSSGGDGDTQYF. The CDR3, as DNA: TGTGCCAGCAGTTTTTCGAGCGGGGGGGATGGAGATACGCAGTATTTT.

The chain is built from TRBV6-2 or TRBV6-3 and TRBJ2-1, with TRBD1 as a possible D gene (6 bases). The CDR3 totals 15 residues. Trimming removed 6 bases from V and 4 bases from J, with 16 bases in between. Germline CDR1 is MNHEY and CDR2 is SVGEGT. The CDR3 protein is CASSNTGSQYNEQFF. CDR3 in DNA: TGTGCCAGCAGCAATACAGGGAGTCAATACAATGAGCAGTTCTTC.

The rearrangement joins TRBV19 to TRBJ1-1; D ambiguous. This CDR3 contains 11 residues. V dropped 8 bases and J dropped 7 bases, with 11 bases sitting between them. Germline V gene data show CDR1 as LNHDA and CDR2 as SQIVND (reference sequence). The DNA for the CDR3 is TGTGCCAGTCGTGGACGATATGAAGCTTTCTTT. This translates into CASRGRYEAFF.

The genes are TRBV2 and TRBJ2-2; unclear D gene. The V gene lost 3 bases and the J gene lost 6 bases, with 8 bases spanning the gap. The CDR3 runs 13 residues. Germline assignment: CDR1 SNHLY and CDR2 FYNNEI. For the CDR3, the DNA is TGTGCCAGCAGTGACAGGATGCCCGGGGAGCTGTTTTTT. It translates to CASSDRMPGELFF.

The V gene is TRBV6-5, the J gene TRBJ2-7; D remains unclear. Germline loops: CDR1 MNHEY, CDR2 SVGAGI. V was shortened by 7 bases and J by 4 bases, with 11 bases between the two germline ends. This CDR3 has 12 amino acids. Here the CDR3 DNA reads TGTGCCAGCATCGGAGCGAGATACGAGCAGTACTTC. Translation gives CASIGARYEQYF.

The chain combines TRBV28 with TRBJ1-1; D unclear. This CDR3 region has 12 residues. CDR1 MDHEN and CDR2 SYDVKM come from the germline V gene. V was cut by 7 bases and J by 5 bases, with 11 bases left in between. The CDR3 nucleotides are TGTGCCAGCAAACTACTAGGGACTGAAGCTTTCTTT. Translated, it gives CASKLLGTEAFF.

The rearrangement uses TRBV7-9 and TRBJ2-3; D could derive from TRBD1 or TRBD2 (5 bases each). Germline V gene sequence: CDR1 SEHNR, CDR2 FQNEAQ (reference sequence). The V end was cut by 5 bases, the J end by 0 bases, with 9 bases between. This CDR3 region has 14 residues. The DNA of the CDR3 is TGTGCCAGCAGCACAGGACTGAGCACAGATACGCAGTATTTT. Amino acid sequence: CASSTGLSTDTQYF.